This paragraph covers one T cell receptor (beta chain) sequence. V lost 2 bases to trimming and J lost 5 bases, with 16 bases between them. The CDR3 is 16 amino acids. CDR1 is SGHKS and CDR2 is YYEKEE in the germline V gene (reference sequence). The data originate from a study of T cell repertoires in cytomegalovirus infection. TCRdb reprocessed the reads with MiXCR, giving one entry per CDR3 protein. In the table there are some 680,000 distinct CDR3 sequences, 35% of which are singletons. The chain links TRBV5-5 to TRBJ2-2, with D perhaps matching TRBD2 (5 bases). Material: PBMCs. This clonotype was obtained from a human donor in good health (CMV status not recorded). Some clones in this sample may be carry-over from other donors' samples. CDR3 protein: CASSFLGEPGTGELFF. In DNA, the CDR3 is TGTGCCAGCAGCTTTCTGGGAGAACCGGGAACCGGGGAGCTGTTTTTT.